The entry that follows covers one TCR beta chain sequence. Its antigen is not identified. An end of the junction does not agree with germline; a read error may underlie this. The data stem from a study of blood T cells in healthy people across ages. This CDR3 is 16 amino acids long. In germline, CDR1 is LNHNV, CDR2 YYDKDF (reference sequence). Through a sample-barcoded 5' primer and a J-beta primer mix, a second PCR was run for roughly 6 to 11 cycles. Tagging of each cDNA molecule was performed by a template-switch adaptor with 12 random nucleotides. TCRdb re-called the 5' RACE reads through MiXCR, storing one row per CDR3 protein. Of 1.6 million or so distinct CDR3 sequences listed, 34% were seen once; the top ten hold around 11%. Extraction of total RNA produced a minimum of 5 micrograms from each sample. Points from the study as a whole: The study found TCR beta diversity correlated strongly with naive T cell percentage.

This clonotype originated in a woman in her thirties in good health. Specimen: blood. The chain employs TRBV15 and TRBJ2-1; 7 bases map to TRBD1. The CDR3 loop is CAASGYRGLSYNEQFF. In DNA form, the CDR3 reads TGTGCCGCCAGCGGCTACAGGGGATTATCCTACAATGAGCAGTTCTTC.